Below, 26 T cell receptor beta chains from the same sample are listed, as sequenced in a study of T cell repertoires in cytomegalovirus infection. These TCRs are of unknown antigen specificity. TCRdb reanalysed the reads using MiXCR and keeps one entry per CDR3 protein. The sample holds 700,000 to 950,000 distinct CDR3 sequences, 32% seen once. The source material was cultured CD8+ T cells from PBMCs, sampled from culture after CMV antigen stimulation. Receptors originate from a human donor in good health (CMV status not recorded). Some clones in this sample may be carry-over from other donors' samples.

This clonotype was detected a few times. The V gene is TRBV6-1, the J gene TRBJ1-5; D is undetermined. This CDR3 is 14 amino acids long. Germline V lookup: CDR1 MNHNS, CDR2 SASEGT. Trimming shortened V by 2 bases and J by 14 bases, and 19 bases separated the two germline ends. This CDR3 reads CASSENRETVKKHF. CDR3 DNA: TGTGCCAGCAGTGAAAATAGAGAGACGGTCAAGAAGCATTTT.

This clonotype was detected a few times. The chain combines TRBV7-6 with TRBJ2-2; perhaps TRBD2 as D (7 bases). The germline CDR1 and CDR2 sequences are SGHVS and FNYEAQ. This CDR3 spans 14 amino acids. V lost 7 bases, J lost 6 bases, and 15 bases lay in between. The CDR3 sequence is CASTPVGGAGELFF. The CDR3 nucleotides are TGTGCCAGCACCCCAGTAGGGGGGGCCGGGGAGCTGTTTTTT. The full variable domain, rest sourced from reference TRBV7-6 and TRBJ2-2, is GAGVSQSPRYKVTKRGQDVALRCDPISGHVSLYWYRQALGQGPEFLTYFNYEAQQDKSGLPNDRFSAERPEGSISTLTIQRTEQRDSAMYRCASTPVGGAGELFFGEGSRLTVL.

This clonotype came up many times. This chain links TRBV6-2 or TRBV6-3 with TRBJ1-1, with unresolved D. The CDR3 consists of 14 residues. CDR1 is MNHEY, CDR2 SVGEGT, per germline. Trimming shortened V by 2 bases and J by 0 bases, and 7 bases separated the two germline ends. CDR3 sequence: CASSYSAMNTEAFF. Written as DNA, the CDR3 is TGTGCCAGCAGTTACAGTGCCATGAACACTGAAGCTTTCTTT.

The chain carries TRBV19 and TRBJ1-2; weak D call: TRBD1 (6 bases). The V end lost 7 bases, the J end lost 6 bases, and 12 bases lay between the germline ends. The germline gives CDR1 LNHDA, CDR2 SQIVND (reference sequence). CDR3 size: 12 residues. CDR3 bases: TGTGCCAGTACCAACAGGGCGGATGGCTACACCTTC. Protein sequence: CASTNRADGYTF.

The rearrangement links TRBV7-8 to TRBJ2-3, with 11 positions matching TRBD2. The trim removed 3 bases at V and 2 bases at J, leaving 4 bases unmatched. The CDR3 totals 16 residues. Germline values: CDR1 SGHVS, CDR2 FQNEAQ. Here the CDR3 reads CASSFRTSGYTDTQYF. In DNA form, the CDR3 reads TGTGCCAGCAGCTTCCGGACTAGCGGGTACACAGATACGCAGTATTTT.

This clonotype was detected many times. The V call is TRBV7-2, the J call TRBJ1-1, with D uncertain. The CDR3 spans 11 residues. CDR1 SGHTA and CDR2 FQGNSA come from the germline V gene. Trimming stripped 2 bases from V and 8 bases from J, with 6 bases between. As DNA, the CDR3 is TGTGCCAGCAGCTTAACCGCAGAAGCTTTCTTT. Translation: CASSLTAEAFF.

The chain links TRBV4-1 to TRBJ2-7; 7 bases fit TRBD2. CDR3 size: 15 residues. Germline lookup yields CDR1 MGHRA and CDR2 YSYEKL. After removal of 0 bases from V and 3 bases from J, the junction contained 5 bases not matched to a gene. CDR3 nucleotide sequence: TGCGCCAGCAGCCAAGATCCAGCGGGGCGCTACGAGCAGTACTTC. Amino acids: CASSQDPAGRYEQYF.

The sample holds a few counts of this clonotype. The rearrangement uses TRBV20-1 and TRBJ1-1, with TRBD1 matching 7 bases. The CDR3 totals 11 residues. Germline V gives CDR1 DFQATT, CDR2 SNEGSKA (reference sequence). V lost 5 bases to trimming and J lost 5 bases; unmatched junction nucleotides: 2. The CDR3 loop reads CSASGGTEAFF. CDR3 DNA: TGCAGTGCTTCAGGGGGTACTGAAGCTTTCTTT.

This clonotype has just a few counts. V is TRBV6-5 and J is TRBJ2-5; the D is unclear. Germline V lookup: CDR1 MNHEY, CDR2 SVGAGI. The ends were cut back, 0 bases at V and 1 base at J, with 12 bases in the middle. This CDR3 has 16 amino acids. CDR3 sequence: CASSYSITRVQETQYF. Here the CDR3 DNA reads TGTGCCAGCAGTTACTCGATAACAAGGGTCCAAGAGACCCAGTACTTC.

This rearrangement joins TRBV6-6 to TRBJ2-1, with a tentative D call TRBD1 (6 bases). The V and J ends lost 8 bases and 1 base respectively, with 12 bases between them. The germline CDR1 and CDR2 sequences are MNHNY and SVGAGI (reference sequence). CDR3 length equals 14 residues. The CDR3 sequence is CASHQGSSYNEQFF. Written as DNA, the CDR3 is TGTGCCAGCCACCAGGGGAGTTCCTACAATGAGCAGTTCTTC.

The V and J genes are TRBV9 and TRBJ1-1, with D possibly TRBD1 on 5 matching bases. The CDR3 totals 13 residues. The germline V gene has CDR1 SGDLS and CDR2 YYNGEE. V was pared by 0 bases and J by 5 bases, with 8 bases between. CDR3 sequence: CASSVDGGTEAFF. CDR3 coding DNA: TGTGCCAGCAGCGTAGATGGGGGAACTGAAGCTTTCTTT.

This rearrangement joins TRBV7-6 to TRBJ1-1, with TRBD1 as a possible D gene (5 bases). This CDR3 contains 14 residues. Germline lookup yields CDR1 SGHVS and CDR2 FNYEAQ. Trimming took off 1 base at V and 7 bases at J, with 13 bases between the two ends. In DNA form, the CDR3 reads TGTGCCAGCAGCTTAGTCAAAGGGGCTCTTGAAGCTTTCTTT. This sequence encodes CASSLVKGALEAFF. The complete variable domain, with remaining parts taken from reference TRBV7-6 and TRBJ1-1, reads GAGVSQSPRYKVTKRGQDVALRCDPISGHVSLYWYRQALGQGPEFLTYFNYEAQQDKSGLPNDRFSAERPEGSISTLTIQRTEQRDSAMYRCASSLVKGALEAFFGQGTRLTVV.

The rearrangement links TRBV27 to TRBJ2-7, with D possibly called TRBD1 or TRBD2 (6 bases each). V gave up 5 bases and J gave up 5 bases, with 13 bases separating them. The CDR3 sequence is 13 residues long. Germline lookup yields CDR1 MNHEY and CDR2 SMNVEV (reference sequence). CDR3 sequence (DNA): TGTGCCAGCAGTCCACCCCGGGGGCACGAGCAGTACTTC. Its protein is CASSPPRGHEQYF.

This chain connects TRBV2 to TRBJ2-1; D is unclear. V lost 3 bases and J 4 bases, leaving 13 bases between the germline ends. Germline V gives CDR1 SNHLY, CDR2 FYNNEI. The CDR3 sequence is 15 residues long. This CDR3 is CASSDTDGRYNEQFF. CDR3 DNA sequence: TGTGCCAGCAGTGATACAGACGGCAGATACAATGAGCAGTTCTTC. The whole variable domain, remainder taken from reference TRBV2 and TRBJ2-1, is EPEVTQTPSHQVTQMGQEVILRCVPISNHLYFYWYRQILGQKVEFLVSFYNNEISEKSEIFDDQFSVERPDGSNFTLKIRSTKLEDSAMYFCASSDTDGRYNEQFFGPGTRLTVL.

In its sample, this clonotype was seen a few times. The genes are TRBV6-6 and TRBJ2-4, with D perhaps matching TRBD1 (6 bases). Trimming shortened V by 6 bases and J by 2 bases, and 14 bases separated the two germline ends. Germline CDR1 and CDR2: MNHNY and SVGAGI (reference sequence). The CDR3 length is 15 residues. The CDR3 nucleotides read TGTGCCAGCAGGGCGGATACAGGGACCAAAAACATTCAGTACTTC. It is translated as CASRADTGTKNIQYF.

This clonotype appeared a single time. The junction does not match germline at one end; this may be a read error. V and J are TRBV7-3 and TRBJ2-7; 11 nucleotides line up with TRBD1. The CDR3 consists of 15 residues. Germline lookup yields CDR1 SGHTA and CDR2 FQGTGA. The CDR3 DNA reads TGTGCCAACAGCCCCGGGACAGGGGGGTCCTACGAGCAGTACTTC. Its protein is CANSPGTGGSYEQYF.

The genes are TRBV25-1 and TRBJ1-1; tentative D call: TRBD1 (5 bases). CDR3 size: 18 residues. Trimming cost V 1 base and J 1 base, with 19 bases left between them. Germline V gene data show CDR1 as MGHDK and CDR2 as SYGVNS. The CDR3 DNA reads as TGTGCCAGCAGTGAATTATATTTTGGGGGAGATTGGAACACTGAAGCTTTCTTT. This encodes CASSELYFGGDWNTEAFF.

This clonotype was counted ten times or more. The chain is built from TRBV12-5 and TRBJ2-5, with TRBD1 identical over 7 bases. The CDR3 runs to 16 residues. From germline, CDR1 is LGHNT and CDR2 FRNRAP. J lost 0 bases, V lost 6 bases, and 10 bases had no gene match. The CDR3 is CASGLTGALDQETQYF. CDR3 nucleotides: TGTGCTAGTGGCCTTACAGGGGCCCTGGACCAAGAGACCCAGTACTTC.

V and J are TRBV9 and TRBJ2-2; 7 positions match TRBD1. The CDR3 is 17 amino acids. Germline CDR1 and CDR2: SGDLS and YYNGEE. Germline trimming cut 0 bases from V and 6 bases from J; bases unmatched to any gene: 11. The CDR3 DNA follows: TGTGCCAGCAGCGTAGATTTTGACAGGGTACCCTCCGGGGAGCTGTTTTTT. The encoded protein is CASSVDFDRVPSGELFF. Full variable domain (rest looked up from reference TRBV9 and TRBJ2-2): DSGVTQTPKHLITATGQRVTLRCSPRSGDLSVYWYQQSLDQGLQFLIQYYNGEERAKGNILERFSAQQFPDLHSELNLSSLELGDSALYFCASSVDFDRVPSGELFFGEGSRLTVL.

This chain uses TRBV10-1 with TRBJ2-7; possible D gene TRBD1, 5 bases. Looked up from germline, CDR1 is WNHNN and CDR2 is SYGVQD (reference sequence). The CDR3 is 13 amino acids. The V end lost 2 bases, the J end lost 3 bases, and 8 bases lay between the germline ends. The CDR3 is CASSEVGVYEQYF. Here the CDR3 DNA reads TGCGCCAGCAGTGAGGTAGGGGTCTACGAGCAGTACTTC.

As for this clonotype: A clone one base away is much larger, so this may be a read error. The chain couples TRBV7-2 to TRBJ2-5; D call uncertain. V gave up 1 base and J gave up 5 bases, with 11 bases separating them. The CDR3 is 14 residues long. Germline V gene lookup returns CDR1 SGHTA and CDR2 FQGNSA. The CDR3 DNA follows: TGTGCCAGCAGCTTAGAGCAGGATGTGGAGACCCAGTACTTC. The encoded protein is CASSLEQDVETQYF.

The chain combines TRBV15 with TRBJ2-1, with unresolved D. CDR1 and CDR2 (germline): LNHNV, YYDKDF (reference sequence). The CDR3 contains 13 residues. Trimming removed 5 bases from V and 5 bases from J, with 10 bases in between. The CDR3 loop reads CATSLGPNNEQFF. CDR3 coding DNA: TGTGCCACCAGCCTGGGTCCTAACAATGAGCAGTTCTTC.

This rearrangement joins TRBV11-2 to TRBJ2-7, with 8 bases identical to TRBD2. V was clipped by 2 bases and J by 3 bases; unmatched bases: 6. CDR3 length equals 15 residues. CDR1 and CDR2 (germline): SGHAT, FQNNGV. CDR3 protein: CASSLRGGDYYEQYV. CDR3 bases: TGTGCCAGCAGCTTACGGGGGGGTGACTACTACGAGCAGTACGTC.

This clonotype was seen once. The chain carries TRBV4-1 and TRBJ2-2; D is uncertain. The CDR3 runs to 15 residues. Trimming pared 0 bases from V and 7 bases from J, leaving 12 bases between. Per the germline V gene, CDR1 is MGHRA and CDR2 is YSYEKL. The CDR3 is CASSQDAAYGGELFF. DNA for the CDR3: TGCGCCAGCAGCCAAGATGCGGCATACGGCGGGGAGCTGTTTTTT.

The table lists this clonotype with a few counts. The CDR3 loop is CASSQDLIQETQYF. In DNA form, the CDR3 reads TGCGCCAGCAGCCAAGACCTCATTCAAGAGACCCAGTACTTC. The chain couples TRBV4-1 to TRBJ2-5; D gene uncertain. Trimming removed 0 bases from V and 2 bases from J, with 7 bases in between. CDR1 MGHRA and CDR2 YSYEKL come from the germline V gene. CDR3 length equals 14 residues.

This clonotype appeared a few times. This rearrangement joins TRBV19 to TRBJ2-1; D remains unclear. The germline V gene has CDR1 LNHDA and CDR2 SQIVND (reference sequence). The CDR3 has 14 residues. V lost 0 bases, J lost 4 bases, and 7 bases lay in between. Here the CDR3 DNA reads TGTGCCAGTAGTATAGAAGGCTCTTACAATGAGCAGTTCTTC. Translated: CASSIEGSYNEQFF.